This entry concerns a single T cell receptor beta chain. As yet, its antigen is unknown. Next came a second PCR, run for about 7 to 12 cycles, which used a sample-barcoded 5' primer along with a J-beta primer mix. The authors tagged each cDNA molecule using a template-switch adaptor with 12 random nucleotides. TCRdb independently ran MiXCR on the 5' RACE reads; one entry per CDR3 protein. Of about 780,000 distinct CDR3 sequences detected, roughly 24% appear once; the ten largest clones hold 3%. This entry comes from a study of blood T cells in healthy people across ages. Study results and limitations: Lack of knowledge of donor CMV status possibly confounded expanded clonotype changes.

The same specimen was also included in a second study, on T cells of mothers and their children. That work states: cDNA synthesis used all extracted RNA, about 1.5 ug per 15 ul. Reads obtained per mother exceeded 9.5 million TCR beta CDR3 reads, with some 3 million obtained per child.

The receptor was isolated from a boy younger than 18 in good health. The material sequenced was blood.

The CDR3 protein is CSARDRSGGTYGAQYF. The CDR3 DNA follows: TGCAGTGCTAGAGATCGTAGCGGGGGGACCTATGGCGCGCAGTATTTT. This rearrangement joins TRBV20-1 to TRBJ2-3; 10 nucleotides match TRBD2. The J segment lost 10 bases and the V segment lost 0 bases, leaving 13 bases of the junction unmatched. Germline V lookup: CDR1 DFQATT, CDR2 SNEGSKA (reference sequence). This CDR3 region has 16 residues.